One T cell receptor beta chain is described in this entry. CDR1 is LNHDA, CDR2 SQIVND, per germline (reference sequence). Trimming removed 6 bases from V and 1 base from J, with 14 bases in between. This CDR3 has 15 amino acids. Per the original data handling: Amplification with reference gene primers provided the estimates of nucleated cell counts. Libraries were prepared by immunoSEQ multiplex PCR; TCRdb keeps only in-frame clonotypes and omits some of them. That table is the source of V, J and clone size, and D and trimming were worked out from the DNA. The data contain some 150,000 clones, roughly 80% of them singletons. This specimen belongs to a study of blood T cell repertoires in COVID-19. Looking at the study overall: Donors in the United States, Italy and Spain gave samples during acute or convalescent COVID-19. PBMCs, B-cell-depleted T cells, or T cells provided the cDNA or gDNA that made up the material.

What was sequenced was peripheral blood. The receptor was derived from a woman aged 50 to 60 with active or convalescent COVID-19. This chain joins TRBV19 and TRBJ2-3; TRBD2 might be the D (6 bases). The CDR3 sequence is CASSDRGRGTDTQYF. The CDR3 nucleotides read TGTGCCAGTAGCGATCGGGGGAGAGGCACAGATACGCAGTATTTT.